This entry describes one TCR beta chain. Its antigen is not known. With 1 base removed from V and 0 bases from J, the gap between germline ends came to 8 bases. Germline V gene sequence: CDR1 SGHTA, CDR2 FQGNSA. This CDR3 is 15 amino acids long. This entry belongs to a study of T cells in narcolepsy. Study-level information: Healthy controls were enrolled alongside patients with narcolepsy type 1 or type 2. Study-wide results and limits: Some memory CD4+ repertoires had no autoreactive clone sequences. HCRT-specific and TRIB2-specific autoreactive clonotypes appeared among same-patient CSF and blood CD4+ clonotypes. Autoreactive clonotypes reportedly recurred in blood of same and different patients, not controls.

Data came from immunoSEQ multiplex PCR; TCRdb stores just in-frame clones and leaves some out. The sample has about 27,000 clones; 70% to 80% are singletons. What was sequenced was CD45RA- memory CD4+ T cells from PBMCs. This receptor was taken from a human donor with narcolepsy. The rearrangement links TRBV7-2 to TRBJ2-3, with D unclear. The CDR3, as DNA: TGTGCCAGCAGCTTAGATGGCGGTAGCACAGATACGCAGTATTTT. Protein product: CASSLDGGSTDTQYF.